Each of the 9 T cell receptor beta chains below was sequenced from the same sample in a study of cytomegalovirus exposure and HLA in healthy donors. 13 Jbeta primers and 60 Vbeta primers were used for the PCR. Sequencing used immunoSEQ multiplex PCR; TCRdb keeps in-frame clones, though not all of them. The sample shows about 120,000 clones, 70% to 80% of them seen only once. Sequenced: PBMCs. These receptors came from a young woman in good health and CMV-seropositive.

The CDR3 DNA is TGTGCCTGGAGTGGTAGACAGGGTTACCAGCCCCAGCATTTT. Translation gives CAWSGRQGYQPQHF. This chain links TRBV30 with TRBJ1-5, with TRBD1 matching 7 bases. The length of the CDR3 is 14 residues. The V gene end was trimmed by 1 base and the J gene end by 7 bases; junction bases not matched to a gene: 7. Germline-derived CDR1 and CDR2 are GTSNPN and SVGIG (reference sequence).

The J gene is TRBJ2-5, the V gene TRBV7-9, with D perhaps TRBD2 (7 bases). The V end lost 5 bases, the J end lost 4 bases, and 17 bases lay between the germline ends. Germline CDR1 and CDR2: SEHNR and FQNEAQ (reference sequence). This CDR3 is 15 amino acids long. This chain's CDR3 is CASSRGDNTVETQYF. Here the CDR3 DNA reads TGTGCCAGCAGCCGGGGGGACAACACGGTAGAGACCCAGTACTTC.

This sequence joins TRBV30 and TRBJ2-7, with a possible D match to TRBD1 (6 bases). Germline V gives CDR1 GTSNPN, CDR2 SVGIG (reference sequence). The CDR3 contains 14 residues. Trimming stripped 0 bases from V and 2 bases from J, with 11 bases between. The CDR3 protein is CAWSVWGHAYEQYF. The CDR3, as DNA: TGTGCCTGGAGTGTCTGGGGGCATGCCTACGAGCAGTACTTC.

The rearrangement joins TRBV7-9 to TRBJ2-7, with D uncertain. Germline CDR1 and CDR2: SEHNR and FQNEAQ (reference sequence). The CDR3 consists of 10 residues. The V end lost 5 bases, the J end lost 7 bases, and 6 bases lay between the germline ends. The CDR3 here is CASSANEQYF. For the CDR3, the DNA is TGTGCCAGCAGCGCTAATGAGCAGTACTTC.

The sample holds a few counts of this clone. The rearrangement links TRBV5-1 to TRBJ2-5; perhaps TRBD1 as D (6 bases). This CDR3 is built from 14 residues. Deletions cut 7 bases from V and 5 bases from J, with 18 bases between. Germline CDR1 is SGHRS and CDR2 is YFSETQ. DNA for the CDR3: TGCGCCAGCGCCGGAACAGGGTGGTATGAGACCCAGTACTTC. Residues: CASAGTGWYETQYF. Full variable domain (outside the CDR3, taken from reference TRBV5-1 and TRBJ2-5): KAGVTQTPRYLIKTRGQQVTLSCSPISGHRSVSWYQQTPGQGLQFLFEYFSETQRNKGNFPGRFSGRQFSNSRSEMNVSTLELGDSALYLCASAGTGWYETQYFGPGTRLLVL.

The chain uses TRBV7-9 and TRBJ2-7; D may be TRBD1 (6 bases). The V end was cut by 0 bases, the J end by 2 bases, with 8 bases between. The CDR3 runs to 14 residues. Germline V lookup: CDR1 SEHNR, CDR2 FQNEAQ (reference sequence). The CDR3 reads CASSLAPGAYEQYF. The DNA of the CDR3 is TGTGCCAGCAGCTTAGCACCAGGGGCCTACGAGCAGTACTTC.

The genes are TRBV4-2 and TRBJ2-1; 14 nucleotides line up with TRBD2. Germline trimming cut 2 bases from V and 4 bases from J; bases unmatched to any gene: 10. The CDR3 has 19 residues. Germline assignment: CDR1 LGHNA and CDR2 YNFKEQ. CDR3 sequence: CASSQPRLAGGPKYNEQFF. DNA of the CDR3: TGTGCCAGCAGCCAACCCCGACTAGCGGGAGGGCCTAAATACAATGAGCAGTTCTTC.

The chain couples TRBV28 to TRBJ2-7; 10 bases fit TRBD1. This CDR3 has 15 amino acids. The germline CDR1 and CDR2 sequences are MDHEN and SYDVKM. V shed 5 bases, J shed 6 bases, and the junction held 10 bases outside the gene matches. Here the CDR3 reads CASSGPGQGNVEQYF. CDR3 DNA sequence: TGTGCCAGCAGTGGTCCGGGACAGGGGAACGTCGAGCAGTACTTC.

This clone was recorded once. The chain combines TRBV14 with TRBJ1-4, with 8 bases matching TRBD1. Germline assignment: CDR1 SGHDN and CDR2 FVKESK. Germline trimming cut 4 bases from V and 8 bases from J; bases unmatched to any gene: 12. The CDR3 consists of 16 residues. CDR3 in amino acids: CASSPYRGRGGEKLFF. The CDR3 DNA reads TGTGCCAGCAGCCCCTACAGGGGGAGGGGGGGCGAAAAACTGTTTTTT.